This paragraph reports one T cell receptor beta chain. This library used roughly 400 ng RNA and molecular barcoded adaptors spanning alpha/delta and beta/gamma chains. MiXCR, applied by TCRdb to the reads, yields one record per CDR3 protein. The repertoire includes 35,000 to 50,000 distinct CDR3 sequences, about 13% of them detected once, and around 6.5% sits in the top ten. The germline V gene has CDR1 SQVTM and CDR2 ANQGSEA. The length of the CDR3 is 16 residues. Between the trimmed V and J ends, which lost 5 bases and 0 bases, there was a span of 17 bases. The data were taken from a study of read filtering for tumor transcriptome and immune sequencing. Looking at the study overall: Revised staging placed fewer than ten patients in R-ISS I, about 17 in II, more than five in III.

The chain uses TRBV29-1 and TRBJ2-1; D is ambiguous. This receptor was obtained from a donor aged 40 or over with multiple myeloma. The sequenced sample was a population of CD138-negative cells sorted from bone marrow. The CDR3 nucleotides are TGCAGCGTTTTACCCCGAAACAGAGCCTCCTACAATGAGCAGTTCTTC. Translation: CSVLPRNRASYNEQFF.